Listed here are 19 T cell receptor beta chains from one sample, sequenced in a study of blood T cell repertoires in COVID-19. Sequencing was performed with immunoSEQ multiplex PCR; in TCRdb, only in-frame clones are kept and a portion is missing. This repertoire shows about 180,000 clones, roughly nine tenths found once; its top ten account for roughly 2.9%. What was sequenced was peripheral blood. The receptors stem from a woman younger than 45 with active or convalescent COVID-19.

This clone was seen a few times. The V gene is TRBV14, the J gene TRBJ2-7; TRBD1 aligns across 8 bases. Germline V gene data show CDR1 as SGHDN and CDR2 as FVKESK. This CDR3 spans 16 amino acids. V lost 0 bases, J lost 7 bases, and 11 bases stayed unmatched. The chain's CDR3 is CASSQDEWTGSWEQYF. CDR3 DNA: TGTGCCAGCAGCCAAGATGAGTGGACAGGGTCCTGGGAGCAGTACTTC.

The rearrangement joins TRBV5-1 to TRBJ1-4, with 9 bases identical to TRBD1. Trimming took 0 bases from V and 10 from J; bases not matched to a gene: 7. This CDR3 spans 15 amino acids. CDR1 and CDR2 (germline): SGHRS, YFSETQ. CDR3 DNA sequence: TGCGCCAGCAGCTTGGGGGACAGGGCTTCTGGAAAACTGTTTTTT. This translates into CASSLGDRASGKLFF.

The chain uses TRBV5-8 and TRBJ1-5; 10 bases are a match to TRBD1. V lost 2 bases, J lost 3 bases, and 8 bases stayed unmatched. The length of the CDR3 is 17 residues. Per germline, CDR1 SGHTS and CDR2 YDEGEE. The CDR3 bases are TGTGCCAGCAGCTTATTGGGAGGGACAGGGGACAATCAGCCCCAGCATTTT. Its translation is CASSLLGGTGDNQPQHF. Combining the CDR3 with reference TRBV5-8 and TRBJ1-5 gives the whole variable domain EAGVTQSPTHLIKTRGQQATLRCSPISGHTSVYWYQQALGLGLQFLLWYDEGEERNRGNFPPRFSGRQFPNYSSELNVNALELEDSALYLCASSLLGGTGDNQPQHFGDGTRLSIL.

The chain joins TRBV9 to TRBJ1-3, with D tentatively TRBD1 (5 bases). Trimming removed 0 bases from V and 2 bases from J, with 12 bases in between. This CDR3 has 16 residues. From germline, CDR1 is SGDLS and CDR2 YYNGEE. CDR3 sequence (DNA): TGTGCCAGCAGCGTAGTGCAGGGAGGACCTGGAAACACCATATATTTT. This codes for CASSVVQGGPGNTIYF. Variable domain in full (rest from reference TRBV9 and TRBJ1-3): DSGVTQTPKHLITATGQRVTLRCSPRSGDLSVYWYQQSLDQGLQFLIQYYNGEERAKGNILERFSAQQFPDLHSELNLSSLELGDSALYFCASSVVQGGPGNTIYFGEGSWLTVV.

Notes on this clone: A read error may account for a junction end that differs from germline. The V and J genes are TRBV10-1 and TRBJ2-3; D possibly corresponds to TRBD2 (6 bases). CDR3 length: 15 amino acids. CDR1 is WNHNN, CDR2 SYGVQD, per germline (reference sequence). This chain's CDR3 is CASSLAGPRTHTQYF. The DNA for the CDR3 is TGCGCCAGCAGTCTCGCGGGACCCCGCACACATACGCAGTATTTT.

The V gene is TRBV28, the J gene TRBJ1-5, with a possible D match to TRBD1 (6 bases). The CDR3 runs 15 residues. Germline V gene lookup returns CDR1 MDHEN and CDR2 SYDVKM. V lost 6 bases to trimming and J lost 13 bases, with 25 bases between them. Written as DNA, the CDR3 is TGTGCCAGCAGCACCCCCACAGGGACACATAGCCCTCAGCATTTT. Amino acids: CASSTPTGTHSPQHF.

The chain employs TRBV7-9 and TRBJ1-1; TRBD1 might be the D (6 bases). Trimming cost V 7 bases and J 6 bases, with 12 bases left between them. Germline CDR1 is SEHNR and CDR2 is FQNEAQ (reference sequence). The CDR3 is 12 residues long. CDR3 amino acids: CASTPRGPEAFF. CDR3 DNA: TGTGCCAGCACCCCGCGGGGGCCTGAAGCTTTCTTT.

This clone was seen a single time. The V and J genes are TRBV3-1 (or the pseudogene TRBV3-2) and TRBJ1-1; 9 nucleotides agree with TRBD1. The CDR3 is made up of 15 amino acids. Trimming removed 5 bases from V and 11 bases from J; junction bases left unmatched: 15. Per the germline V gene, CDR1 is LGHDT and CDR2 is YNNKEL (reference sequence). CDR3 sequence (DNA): TGTGCCAGCAGCAAGTTAACAGGGGGCGGTGGCGGTGCTTTCTTT. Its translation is CASSKLTGGGGGAFF.

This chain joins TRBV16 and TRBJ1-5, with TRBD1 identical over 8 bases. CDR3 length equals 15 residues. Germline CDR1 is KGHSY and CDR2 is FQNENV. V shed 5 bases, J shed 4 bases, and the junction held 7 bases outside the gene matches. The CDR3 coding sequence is TGTGCCAGCAGCGATAACAGGGGGATTAATCAGCCCCAGCATTTT. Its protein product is CASSDNRGINQPQHF.

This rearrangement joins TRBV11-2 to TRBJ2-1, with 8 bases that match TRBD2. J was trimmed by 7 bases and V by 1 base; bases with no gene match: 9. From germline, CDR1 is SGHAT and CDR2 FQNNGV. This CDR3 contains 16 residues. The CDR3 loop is CASSLVPAGVRNEQFF. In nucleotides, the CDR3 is TGTGCCAGCAGCTTAGTTCCAGCGGGAGTCCGGAATGAGCAGTTCTTC.

CDR3 residues: CASSLGGTGSANTEAFF. In DNA, the CDR3 is TGCGCCAGCAGCTTGGGAGGGACAGGAAGTGCGAACACTGAAGCTTTCTTT. The rearrangement joins TRBV5-1 to TRBJ1-1; 8 bases agree with TRBD1. V trimming: 0 bases; J trimming: 1 base; junction bases outside the gene matches: 8. Germline V gene lookup returns CDR1 SGHRS and CDR2 YFSETQ. The CDR3 has 17 residues.

This CDR3 reads CASSPTGTSPQHF. CDR3 bases: TGTGCCAGCAGCCCGACAGGGACCTCGCCCCAGCATTTT. The chain couples TRBV6-6 to TRBJ1-5; 7 nucleotides align to TRBD1. Germline V gene sequence: CDR1 MNHNY, CDR2 SVGAGI (reference sequence). There are 13 residues in the CDR3. The ends lost 6 bases at V and 9 bases at J; junction bases unmatched: 8.

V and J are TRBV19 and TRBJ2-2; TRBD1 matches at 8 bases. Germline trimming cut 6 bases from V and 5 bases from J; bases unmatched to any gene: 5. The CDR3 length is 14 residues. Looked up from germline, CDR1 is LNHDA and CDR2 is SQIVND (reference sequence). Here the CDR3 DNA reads TGTGCCAGTAGCCCTAGGGACAGGACCGGGGAGCTGTTTTTT. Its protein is CASSPRDRTGELFF. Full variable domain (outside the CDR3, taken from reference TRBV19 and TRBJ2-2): DGGITQSPKYLFRKEGQNVTLSCEQNLNHDAMYWYRQDPGQGLRLIYYSQIVNDFQKGDIAEGYSVSREKKESFPLTVTSAQKNPTAFYLCASSPRDRTGELFFGEGSRLTVL.

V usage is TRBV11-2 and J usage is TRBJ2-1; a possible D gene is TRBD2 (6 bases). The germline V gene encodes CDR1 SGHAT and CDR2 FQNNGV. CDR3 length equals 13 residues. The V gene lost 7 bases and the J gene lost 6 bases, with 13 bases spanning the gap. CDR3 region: CASTFAEGNEQFF. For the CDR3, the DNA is TGTGCCAGCACCTTTGCGGAGGGCAATGAGCAGTTCTTC.

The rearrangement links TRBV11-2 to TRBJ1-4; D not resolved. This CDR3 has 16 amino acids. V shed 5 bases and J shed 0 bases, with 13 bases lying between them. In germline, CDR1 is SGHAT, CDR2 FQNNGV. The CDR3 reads CASSTRRDATNEKLFF. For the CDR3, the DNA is TGTGCCAGCAGCACCAGGCGGGATGCAACTAATGAAAAACTGTTTTTT.

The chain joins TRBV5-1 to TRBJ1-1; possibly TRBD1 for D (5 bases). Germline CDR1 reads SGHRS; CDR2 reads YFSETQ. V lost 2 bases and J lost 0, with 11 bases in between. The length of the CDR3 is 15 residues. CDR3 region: CASSFQGGVNTEAFF. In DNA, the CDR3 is TGCGCCAGCAGCTTCCAGGGCGGTGTGAACACTGAAGCTTTCTTT.

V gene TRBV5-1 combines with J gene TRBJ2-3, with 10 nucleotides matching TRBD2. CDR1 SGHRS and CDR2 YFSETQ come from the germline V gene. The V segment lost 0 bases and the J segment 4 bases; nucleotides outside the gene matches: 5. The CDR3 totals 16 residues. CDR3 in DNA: TGCGCCAGCAGCTTGGAAAGCGGGAGGGTATCAGATACGCAGTATTTT. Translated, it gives CASSLESGRVSDTQYF.

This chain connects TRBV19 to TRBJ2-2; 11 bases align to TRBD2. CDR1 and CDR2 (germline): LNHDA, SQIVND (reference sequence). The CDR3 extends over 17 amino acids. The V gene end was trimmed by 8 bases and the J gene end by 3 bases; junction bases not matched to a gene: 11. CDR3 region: CASRKLGLAGYTGELFF. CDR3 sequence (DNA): TGTGCCAGTCGAAAGTTAGGACTAGCGGGTTACACCGGGGAGCTGTTTTTT.

The CDR3 DNA sequence: TGTGCCAGTAGTATAGGGGTGGCCCGGGGCAATCAGCCCCAGCATTTT. The encoded protein is CASSIGVARGNQPQHF. The chain couples TRBV19 to TRBJ1-5; D not certain. V lost 1 base, J lost 2 bases, and 12 bases lay in between. This CDR3 contains 16 residues. In germline, CDR1 is LNHDA, CDR2 SQIVND (reference sequence).